The subject of this entry is one T cell receptor (beta chain). Its antigen is currently not known. Per-base qualities were not stored, and no clone one base away is much larger. The data were taken from a study of blood T cell repertoires in COVID-19 (dated by TCRdb to about 2020). For the study in its entirety: Samples covering the acute and convalescent phases of COVID-19 were provided by collaborators in the United States, Italy and Spain. A freely available public database, intended as a resource for researchers studying the immune response to SARS-CoV-2, is where the repertoires were released. The prospective study material was composed of cDNA or gDNA derived from T cells, B-cell-depleted T cells, or PBMCs. The samples were drawn from the first 160 participants of the ongoing ImmuneRACE study and from 950 to 1,500 subjects provided by 6 global collaborators. Subjects who had been exposed to COVID-19, were actively infected with it, or had recovered from it provided the deeply sampled blood TCRbeta repertoires that made up the dataset. Where available, HLA class I and class II types were taken from metadata supplied by the sample provider and were not determined by assay-based typing. A de-identified subject ID, COVID-19 status, age in years and sex were almost always included in the sample metadata. General conclusions and limits of the study: Clinical and demographic metadata were provided uncurated, with the amount varying by source and participant.

TCRbeta CDR3 regions were amplified from genomic DNA by means of the immunoSEQ Assay, a bias-controlled multiplex PCR. From the authors' description of their analysis: Nucleated cell counts per sample were estimated from amplification of reference gene primers within the assay. To quantify the absolute abundance of each unique TCRbeta CDR3 rearrangement, sequence reads were collapsed and filtered. For each sample, productive Simpson clonality was calculated as the square root of Simpson's diversity index across productive rearrangements. This immuneACCESS table, as held by TCRdb, lists in-frame sequences with V and J called but not all clones. Of the missing ones, under half trace to an unresolved V gene in checked studies; the others have no known cause. For V, J and clone size, that table is used; D and trimming come from the DNA. The sample table records 70,000 to 90,000 clones; about 86% of these occur just once. Less than 7.5% of the sample belongs to the ten largest clones.

Germline trimming: 1 base from V, 0 bases from J; junction bases outside gene matches: 8. Its CDR3 holds 19 amino acids, cysteine through phenylalanine. CDR3 DNA only is kept here, 57 bases in frame from base 1. According to the germline V gene, CDR1 reads SGHTA and CDR2 reads FQGNSA. One collaborating source in Seattle enrolled patients during active infection and followed them longitudinally through the course of disease. Whole blood was collected in K2EDTA tubes by collaborating institutions according to the institutions' own protocols. For TCRbeta analysis, collaborators shipped samples as frozen whole blood, isolated PBMCs, or DNA extracted from either of those sample types.

The rearranged chain carries TRBV7-2 and TRBJ2-2; the junction holds 10 bases that match TRBD1. Sequencing was performed on peripheral blood. The sequence was collected from a man at least 80 years old with COVID-19, enrolled during active disease. The nucleotides are TGTGCCAGCAGCTTAGATGGGACAGGGGTTTTCGCGAACACCGGGGAGCTGTTTTTT. Its amino acids are CASSLDGTGVFANTGELFF.